This TCR beta chain was retrieved from a study of OX40 agonist ivuxolimab in advanced cancers. Profiled with immunoSEQ multiplex PCR; TCRdb holds only in-frame clones, not every one. This sample has approximately 33,000 clones, with 90% to 95% found just once. Germline CDR1 and CDR2: MNHNS and SASEGT. The CDR3 covers 14 residues. V lost 6 bases and J lost 3, with 14 bases in between. The chain uses TRBV6-1 and TRBJ1-1, with D possibly matching TRBD1 (6 bases). The clonotype was recovered from an adult with an advanced solid tumor such as melanoma, head and neck, liver or kidney cancer. The sequenced sample was CD4+ or CD8+ T cells sorted from blood, obtained in a trial of the OX40 agonist ivuxolimab. The CDR3 here is CASSLPGGHTEAFF. CDR3 DNA sequence: TGTGCCAGCAGCCTACCTGGGGGGCACACTGAAGCTTTCTTT.